This TCR beta chain emerged from a study of beta chain features in type 1 diabetes. A few counts support this clone. Of the isolated RNA, all was reverse transcribed, and so the sequenced material was expressed TCRB transcripts. TCRdb's table, derived via immunoSEQ multiplex PCR, lists solely in-frame clones and lacks some. This table has about 180,000 clones, around 13% appearing once. V was pared by 3 bases and J by 4 bases, with 10 bases between. Germline lookup yields CDR1 MNHEY and CDR2 SMNVEV (reference sequence). The CDR3 extends over 14 amino acids. This TCR came from a woman under 30 in good health. The chain recombines TRBV27 with TRBJ1-5; a possible D gene is TRBD1 (5 bases). Sequenced input: central memory CD4+ T cells from blood. The CDR3 DNA follows: TGTGCCAGCAGTTTCGTTCAGGGAAATCAGCCCCAGCATTTT. The encoded protein is CASSFVQGNQPQHF.